What follows are 24 T cell receptor beta chains derived from one specimen sequenced in a study of T cells in Graves' hyperthyroidism and ophthalmopathy (dated 2019 in TCRdb). Library construction relied on multiplex PCR. Instrument on record: Illumina HiSeq 2000. The TCR beta CDR3 regions were amplified from RNA transcripts. The TCR CDR3 was subjected to a first round of RT-PCR using the HTBI primer set and the Qiagen OneStep RT-PCR kit. Through fastp at Q25 and MiXCR, TCRdb rebuilt clones from the public reads, retaining in-frame beta chains. CDR3 protein duplicates are merged, each entry listing the most common genes and DNA. For this sample there are about 570,000 distinct CDR3 sequences; approximately 14% appear just once. Approximately 15% of the sample lies in the top ten. The sample comprised blood. All receptors derive from a woman aged 40-49 years with Graves' hyperthyroidism.

In its sample, this clonotype was seen many times. The gene calls are TRBV28 and TRBJ2-7; D is perhaps TRBD1 or TRBD2 (5 bases each). The germline CDR1 and CDR2 sequences are MDHEN and SYDVKM. Deletions cut 6 bases from V and 3 bases from J, with 12 bases between. This CDR3 region has 13 residues. CDR3 sequence reads: CASRIGAGYEQYF. The CDR3 coding sequence is TGTGCCAGCAGGATCGGGGCTGGCTACGAGCAGTACTTC. Full variable domain (remainder filled in from reference TRBV28 and TRBJ2-7): DVKVTQSSRYLVKRTGEKVFLECVQDMDHENMFWYRQDPGLGLRLIYFSYDVKMKEKGDIPEGYSVSREKKERFSLILESASTNQTSMYLCASRIGAGYEQYFGPGTRLTVT.

This clonotype occurred a few times. The chain joins TRBV4-1 to TRBJ2-1; D remains unclear. With 1 base removed from V and 6 bases from J, the gap between germline ends came to 13 bases. The CDR3 is 15 residues long. Germline lookup yields CDR1 MGHRA and CDR2 YSYEKL. The CDR3 DNA reads as TGCGCCAGCAGCCAAGTTAACCCCCTCTCCAATGAGCAGTTCTTC. Residues: CASSQVNPLSNEQFF.

This clonotype turned up a few times. Here the CDR3 DNA reads TGTGCCAGCGGCTCCCAGCAGGGGGGGGAAAACTATGGCTACACCTTC. As protein: CASGSQQGGENYGYTF. The chain has TRBV7-2 and TRBJ1-2; 7 nucleotides agree with TRBD1. V lost 8 bases, J lost 2 bases, and 14 bases stayed unmatched. Looked up from germline, CDR1 is SGHTA and CDR2 is FQGNSA. The CDR3 is 16 residues long.

This clonotype has ten or more counts. The chain combines TRBV27 with TRBJ2-7, with 9 bases fitting TRBD1. Trimming cost V 8 bases and J 4 bases; bases outside gene matches: 3. CDR1 is MNHEY, CDR2 SMNVEV, per germline (reference sequence). This CDR3 is 12 amino acids long. CDR3 in amino acids: CASRDRVYEQYF. Here the CDR3 DNA reads TGTGCCAGCCGGGACAGGGTGTACGAGCAGTACTTC.

V usage is TRBV5-1 and J usage is TRBJ2-3, with D possibly being TRBD1 or TRBD2 (5 bases each). The CDR3 loop spans 16 amino acids. Trimming removed 4 bases at V and 3 bases at J, with 18 bases between. Germline-derived CDR1 and CDR2 are SGHRS and YFSETQ. CDR3 protein: CASSGDLNTGTDTQYF. CDR3 nucleotide sequence: TGCGCCAGCAGCGGGGACCTCAATACGGGGACAGATACGCAGTATTTT.

This clonotype occurred many times. This chain connects TRBV5-1 to TRBJ2-5; D is perhaps TRBD2 (5 bases). Deletions cut 4 bases from V and 1 base from J, with 11 bases between. This CDR3 comprises 14 residues. Germline V gene sequence: CDR1 SGHRS, CDR2 YFSETQ. The CDR3 is CASSDTGIQETQYF. The DNA of the CDR3 is TGCGCCAGCAGCGATACCGGGATCCAAGAGACCCAGTACTTC.

V gene TRBV24-1 combines with J gene TRBJ2-4, with D perhaps TRBD2 (6 bases). The CDR3 totals 18 residues. The germline V gene has CDR1 KGHDR and CDR2 SFDVKD. Trimming stripped 4 bases from V and 3 bases from J, with 21 bases between. The CDR3 bases are TGTGCCACCAGTGACGCCGGGAGCCACATTGGGGGCAAAAACATTCAGTACTTC. Its translation: CATSDAGSHIGGKNIQYF.

A word on this clonotype: Possible read error: a much larger clone is one base away. The V and J genes are TRBV2 and TRBJ2-2; 11 nucleotides align to TRBD1. With V trimmed by 5 bases and J by 7 bases, 9 bases remained unmatched. CDR1 SNHLY and CDR2 FYNNEI come from the germline V gene. The CDR3 sequence is 16 residues long. In nucleotides, the CDR3 is TGTGCCAGCAGTCTGGGATGGACAGGGGGCGGCGGGGAGCTGTTTTTT. The encoded protein is CASSLGWTGGGGELFF.

J is TRBJ2-5 and V is TRBV10-3, with 8 positions matching TRBD1. V lost 4 bases and J lost 2; bases outside the gene matches: 15. From germline, CDR1 is ENHRY and CDR2 SYGVKD. The CDR3 is made up of 18 amino acids. Here the CDR3 DNA reads TGTGCCATCAGTGGACATATCATCCCCGGACAGGGACAAGAGACCCAGTACTTC. This gives the protein CAISGHIIPGQGQETQYF.

This clonotype was observed many times. The J gene is TRBJ1-2, the V gene TRBV19; D is undetermined. The germline V and J ends were trimmed by 0 bases and 4 bases, with 15 bases remaining between them. CDR1 is LNHDA and CDR2 is SQIVND in the germline V gene (reference sequence). The CDR3 has 16 amino acids. The CDR3 sequence is CASSIDRGLRIYGYTF. DNA of the CDR3: TGTGCCAGTAGTATAGATCGCGGACTCCGAATCTATGGCTACACCTTC.

This clonotype has a count of ten or more. The limits of the CDR3 on the DNA are not certain, so only TCRdb's listed CDR3 is given. The CDR3 is CASSLVGKGTLKGIF. J is TRBJ1-1 and V is TRBV12-3 or TRBV12-4; TRBD1, the table's D call, was not compared with the DNA. The CDR3 length is 15 residues, termini included.

As concerns this clonotype: One end of the junction does not line up with germline, which may come from a read error. V usage is TRBV6-5 and J usage is TRBJ2-1; TRBD1 is a possible D gene (6 bases). This CDR3 comprises 15 residues. Germline V CDR1 and CDR2: MNHEY, SVGAGI. CDR3: CAGSYSQGTYNEQFF. The CDR3 nucleotides are TGTGCCGGCAGTTACTCACAGGGAACCTACAATGAGCAGTTCTTC.

This clonotype was observed a few times. Mismatch with germline at one junction end may stem from a read error. The rearrangement joins TRBV5-1 to TRBJ2-2, with D possibly matching TRBD1 (6 bases). Germline V lookup: CDR1 SGHRS, CDR2 YFSETQ. The CDR3 extends over 15 amino acids. The CDR3 here is CASSSGTLNTGEPFF. The CDR3 coding sequence is TGCGCCAGCAGCTCCGGGACACTGAACACCGGGGAGCCGTTTTTT.

V usage is TRBV6-1 and J usage is TRBJ2-3, with 8 bases that match TRBD2. This CDR3 contains 15 residues. Trimming took 10 bases from V and 3 from J; bases not matched to a gene: 12. Germline V gene data show CDR1 as MNHNS and CDR2 as SASEGT. Here the CDR3 DNA reads TGTGCCACCTCTGGACTAGCCTCCCTTACAGATACGCAGTATTTT. It encodes CATSGLASLTDTQYF.

The chain links TRBV27 to TRBJ2-5; D might be TRBD1 (5 bases). Germline CDR1 reads MNHEY; CDR2 reads SMNVEV (reference sequence). The CDR3 runs 13 residues. Trimming pared 6 bases from V and 2 bases from J, leaving 10 bases between. CDR3 region: CASRPDSQETQYF. In DNA, the CDR3 is TGTGCCAGCAGACCCGACAGTCAAGAGACCCAGTACTTC.

This clonotype came up a few times. The chain uses TRBV7-9 and TRBJ2-7, with D possibly matching TRBD1 (7 bases). The V gene's germline CDR1 is SEHNR and CDR2 FQNEAQ (reference sequence). The CDR3 covers 14 residues. Trimming pared 0 bases from V and 7 bases from J, leaving 13 bases between. The chain's CDR3 is CASSLATGAGEQYF. CDR3 coding DNA: TGTGCCAGCAGCTTAGCAACAGGGGCGGGGGAGCAGTACTTC.

This clonotype was observed many times. This chain joins TRBV6-5 and TRBJ2-7; 9 bases align to TRBD1. Trimming at V came to 0 bases and at J to 2 bases, leaving 14 bases not matched to a gene. Germline V gives CDR1 MNHEY, CDR2 SVGAGI. This CDR3 has 19 residues. Here the CDR3 DNA reads TGTGCCAGCAGTTACTCTTGGCCATCCACAGGGGGCACGACCTACGAGCAGTACTTC. It is translated as CASSYSWPSTGGTTYEQYF.

J is TRBJ2-1 and V is TRBV7-2; the D gene could be TRBD1 or TRBD2 (5 bases each). Germline V lookup: CDR1 SGHTA, CDR2 FQGNSA. CDR3 length: 14 residues. Trimming shortened V by 5 bases and J by 6 bases, and 14 bases separated the two germline ends. CDR3 coding DNA: TGTGCCAGCAGCGCTTGGGGGTTCGGCAATGAGCAGTTCTTC. Protein product: CASSAWGFGNEQFF.

This clonotype was seen at least ten times. The rearrangement joins TRBV3-1 to TRBJ1-6; no reliable D call. Germline V gene data show CDR1 as LGHDT and CDR2 as YNNKEL (reference sequence). This CDR3 contains 15 residues. V was shortened by 0 bases and J by 5 bases, with 8 bases between the two germline ends. The CDR3 bases are TGTGCCAGCAGCCAAGAATGGGCCGATAATTCACCCCTCCACTTT. This encodes CASSQEWADNSPLHF.

The chain has TRBV27 and TRBJ2-3; 8 positions agree with TRBD2. Trimming removed 3 bases from V and 11 bases from J; junction bases left unmatched: 7. Germline V gene lookup returns CDR1 MNHEY and CDR2 SMNVEV (reference sequence). The CDR3 runs to 13 residues. The CDR3 DNA is TGTGCCAGCAGTTTGAATAGCGGGAAGGTGCAGTATTTT. Translated: CASSLNSGKVQYF.

The V and J genes are TRBV20-1 and TRBJ1-1; D not certain. With 2 bases removed from V and 0 bases from J, the gap between germline ends came to 4 bases. Germline values: CDR1 DFQATT, CDR2 SNEGSKA (reference sequence). The CDR3 spans 12 residues. The CDR3 DNA follows: TGCAGTGCTAGAACTATGAACACTGAAGCTTTCTTT. This codes for CSARTMNTEAFF.

This clonotype was seen at least ten times. J is TRBJ2-4 and V is TRBV2; 7 nucleotides align to TRBD1. The junction had 5 bases not matched to a gene; V was cut back by 2 bases and J by 1 base. The CDR3 contains 16 residues. Germline loops: CDR1 SNHLY, CDR2 FYNNEI. For the CDR3, the DNA is TGTGCCAGCAGTGAACAGGGGGTTATGGCCAAAAACATTCAGTACTTC. It specifies CASSEQGVMAKNIQYF.

This clonotype was detected ten times or more. This chain uses TRBV11-2 with TRBJ2-3, with 7 bases lining up with TRBD1. Trimming took 4 bases from V and 2 from J; bases not matched to a gene: 12. Germline V gene data show CDR1 as SGHAT and CDR2 as FQNNGV. This CDR3 is built from 17 residues. CDR3 nucleotide sequence: TGTGCCAGCAGCTCCCCTCGGACAGGAACATACACAGATACGCAGTATTTT. Protein: CASSSPRTGTYTDTQYF.

The sample holds many counts of this clonotype. In DNA form, the CDR3 reads TGTGCCAGCAGTTTACTGGAAGGGACAGGGAACAATGAGCAGTTCTTC. It codes for CASSLLEGTGNNEQFF. The chain recombines TRBV28 with TRBJ2-1, with TRBD1 identical over 9 bases. Trimming took 2 bases from V and 5 from J; bases not matched to a gene: 7. There are 16 residues in the CDR3. Germline assignment: CDR1 MDHEN and CDR2 SYDVKM.